These T cell receptor beta chains were read from a single sample in a study of T cell responses to AZD1222 COVID-19 vaccine. Sequencing used immunoSEQ multiplex PCR; TCRdb keeps in-frame clones, though not all of them. The sample consists of some 160,000 clones, approximately 93% of them appearing once. Here the sequenced sample was peripheral blood, taken on day 0 of AZD1222 vaccination. These receptors were collected from an adult in good health. Each CDR3 is given without its conserved first and last residue.

j_call v_call cdr3_aa
TRBJ2-7 TRBV6-5 ASSADPIVNEQY
TRBJ2-1 TRBV2 ASNKDPRVNYEQF
TRBJ2-2 TRBV19 ASSIRTPANTGELF
TRBJ2-2 TRBV7-8 ASSLRGTRNTGELF
TRBJ2-5 TRBV4-3 ASSQDIAVRETQY
TRBJ1-2 TRBV6-5 ASSYTGQPLYGYT
TRBJ1-1 TRBV11-3 ASSLDSTVGGAF
TRBJ2-5 TRBV19 ASSIRGLGGTQY
TRBJ1-3 TRBV13 ASSPTDSSGNTIY
TRBJ2-7 TRBV7-8 ASSLAPGDSYEQY
TRBJ1-6 TRBV6-2/TRBV6-3 ASRPFQGYYNSPLH
TRBJ2-6 TRBV5-1 ASSLWGSSGANVLT
TRBJ2-7 TRBV9 ASSVAPTSGDYEQY
TRBJ2-1 TRBV7-6 ASSPRTSGGPKFNEQF
TRBJ1-1 TRBV25-1 ASSDDGRGVSTEAF
TRBJ2-2 TRBV2 ASSEMRTGLTGELF
TRBJ1-1 TRBV14 ASSQLGNTEAF
TRBJ2-7 TRBV7-8 ASSKGSTSEQY
TRBJ1-2 TRBV4-1 ASSQWVGGPYGYT
TRBJ2-7 TRBV3-1/TRBV3-2 ASSQADLGEQY
TRBJ2-1 TRBV24-1 ATSDSTGSNEQF
TRBJ1-1 TRBV18 ASSPGAGRNTEAF
TRBJ2-3 TRBV19 ASSRGGGTDTQY
TRBJ1-2 TRBV5-1 ASSLESAYGYT
TRBJ2-7 TRBV30 AWSTTRTSTAPDEQY
TRBJ1-2 TRBV6-5 ASRTGFANYGYT
TRBJ1-2 TRBV4-3 ASSQDRGDGYGYT
TRBJ1-2 TRBV5-1 ASSRGTGYSNYGYT
TRBJ2-5 TRBV3-1/TRBV3-2 ASSQTSIQETQY
TRBJ1-5 TRBV6-2/TRBV6-3 ASSAWSWQPQH
TRBJ1-1 TRBV7-9 ASRSFGTDAF
TRBJ1-1 TRBV6-2/TRBV6-3 ASSYPGTGVTNTEAF
TRBJ2-2 TRBV24-1 ATSDFLGTSGGVEELF
TRBJ1-5 TRBV19 ASSTGSQPQH
TRBJ2-1 TRBV11-3 ASSLDFRAGEQF